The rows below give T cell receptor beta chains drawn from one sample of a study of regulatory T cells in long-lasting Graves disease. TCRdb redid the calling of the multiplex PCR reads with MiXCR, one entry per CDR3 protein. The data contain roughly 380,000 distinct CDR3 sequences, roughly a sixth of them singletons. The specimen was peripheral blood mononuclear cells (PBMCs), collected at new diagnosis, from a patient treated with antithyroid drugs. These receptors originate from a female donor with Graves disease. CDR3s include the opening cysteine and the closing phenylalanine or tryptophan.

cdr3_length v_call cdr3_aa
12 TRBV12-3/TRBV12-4 CASSPRRGGYTF
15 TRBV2 CASSEEEGVVTEAFF
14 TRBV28 CASSRTGVPVEQFF
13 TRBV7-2 CACSFSGYQPQHF
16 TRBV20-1 CSANPGTVSGANVLTF
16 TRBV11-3 CASSLGYISGSDEQFF
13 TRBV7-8 CASSLTLRETQYF
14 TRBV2 CASSGKAKPGELFF
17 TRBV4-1 CASSQEGTSGGQETQYF
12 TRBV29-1 CSVPLTGDGYTF
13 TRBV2 CAIARQSYNEQFF
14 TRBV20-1 CSASQAAASYEQYF
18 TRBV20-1 CSARDPWTISSYNSPLHF
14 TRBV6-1 CATLTGLTYNEQFF
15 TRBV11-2 CASSGLRTPAGPQHF
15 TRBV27 CASSSDPPGANVLTF